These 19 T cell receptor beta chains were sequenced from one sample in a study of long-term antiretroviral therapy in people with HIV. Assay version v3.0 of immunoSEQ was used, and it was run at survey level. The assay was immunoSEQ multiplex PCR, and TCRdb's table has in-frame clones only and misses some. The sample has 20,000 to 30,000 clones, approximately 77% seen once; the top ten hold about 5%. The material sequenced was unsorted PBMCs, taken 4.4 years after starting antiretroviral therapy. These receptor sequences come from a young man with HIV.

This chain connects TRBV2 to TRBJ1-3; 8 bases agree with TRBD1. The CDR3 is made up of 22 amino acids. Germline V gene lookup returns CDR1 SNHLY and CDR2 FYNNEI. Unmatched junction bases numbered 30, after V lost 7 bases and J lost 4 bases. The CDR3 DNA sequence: TGTGCCAGCAAACCCCACATATCAGACCAATCCGGGACAGGAAAAGACGGAAACACCATATATTTT. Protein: CASKPHISDQSGTGKDGNTIYF.

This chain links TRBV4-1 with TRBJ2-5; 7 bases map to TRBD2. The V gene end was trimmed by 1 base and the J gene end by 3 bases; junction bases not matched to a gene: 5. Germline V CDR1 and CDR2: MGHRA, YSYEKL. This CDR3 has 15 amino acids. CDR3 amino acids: CASSQGTRREETQYF. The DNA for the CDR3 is TGCGCCAGCAGCCAAGGGACTAGGAGGGAAGAGACCCAGTACTTC.

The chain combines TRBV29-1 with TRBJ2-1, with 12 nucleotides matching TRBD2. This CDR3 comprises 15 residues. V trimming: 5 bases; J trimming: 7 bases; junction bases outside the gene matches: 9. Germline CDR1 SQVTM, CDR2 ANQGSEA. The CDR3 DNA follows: TGCAGCGTTAACCCTAGCGGGGGGGCGGGGAATGAGCAGTTCTTC. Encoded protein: CSVNPSGGAGNEQFF.

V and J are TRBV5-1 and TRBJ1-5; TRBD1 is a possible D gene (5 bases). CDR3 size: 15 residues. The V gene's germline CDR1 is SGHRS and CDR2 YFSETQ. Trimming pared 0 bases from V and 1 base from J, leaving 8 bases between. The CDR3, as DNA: TGCGCCAGCAGCTTGGCAGGGCGAAGCAATCAGCCCCAGCATTTT. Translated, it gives CASSLAGRSNQPQHF.

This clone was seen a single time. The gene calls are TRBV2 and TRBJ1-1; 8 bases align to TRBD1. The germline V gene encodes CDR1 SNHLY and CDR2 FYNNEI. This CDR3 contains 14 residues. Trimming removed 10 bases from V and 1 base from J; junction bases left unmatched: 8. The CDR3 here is CATSGQVENTEAFF. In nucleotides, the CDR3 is TGTGCCACCTCGGGACAGGTAGAGAACACTGAAGCTTTCTTT. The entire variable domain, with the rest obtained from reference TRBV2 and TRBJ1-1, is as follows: EPEVTQTPSHQVTQMGQEVILRCVPISNHLYFYWYRQILGQKVEFLVSFYNNEISEKSEIFDDQFSVERPDGSNFTLKIRSTKLEDSAMYFCATSGQVENTEAFFGQGTRLTVV.

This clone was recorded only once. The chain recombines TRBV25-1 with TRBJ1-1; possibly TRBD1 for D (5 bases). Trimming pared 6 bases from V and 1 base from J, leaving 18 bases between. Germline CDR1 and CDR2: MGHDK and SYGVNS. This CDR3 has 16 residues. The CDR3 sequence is CASRRGDSAQNTEAFF. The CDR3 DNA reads TGTGCCAGCAGGAGGGGAGACAGCGCCCAGAACACTGAAGCTTTCTTT.

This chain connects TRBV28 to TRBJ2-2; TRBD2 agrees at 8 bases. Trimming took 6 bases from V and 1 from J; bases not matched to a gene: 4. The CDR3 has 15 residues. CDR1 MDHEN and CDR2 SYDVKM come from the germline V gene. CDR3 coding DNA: TGTGCCAGCAGCTTTAGCGGGGTGAACACCGGGGAGCTGTTTTTT. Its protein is CASSFSGVNTGELFF.

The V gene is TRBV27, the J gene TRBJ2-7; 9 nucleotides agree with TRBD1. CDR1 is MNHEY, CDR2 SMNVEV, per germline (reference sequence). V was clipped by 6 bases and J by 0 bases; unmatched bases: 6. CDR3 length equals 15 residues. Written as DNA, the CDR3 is TGTGCCAGCAGAGAAGGGACAGGGAGCTCCTACGAGCAGTACTTC. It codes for CASREGTGSSYEQYF.

The CDR3 DNA reads as TGCGCCAGCAGCCAGGCTCGGGGGTATCGGACTGAAGCTTTCTTT. Residues: CASSQARGYRTEAFF. The V and J genes are TRBV4-1 and TRBJ1-1; TRBD1 is a possible D gene (5 bases). V was trimmed by 3 bases and J by 5 bases, leaving 16 bases between them. Germline V gives CDR1 MGHRA, CDR2 YSYEKL. The CDR3 loop spans 15 amino acids.

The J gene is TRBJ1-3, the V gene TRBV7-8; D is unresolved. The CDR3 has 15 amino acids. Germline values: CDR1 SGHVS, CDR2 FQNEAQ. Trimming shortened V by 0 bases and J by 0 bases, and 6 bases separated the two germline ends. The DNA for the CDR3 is TGTGCCAGCAGCTTAGCCTTCTCCTCTGGAAACACCATATATTTT. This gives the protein CASSLAFSSGNTIYF.

CDR3 region: CASEDRSTDTQYF. CDR3 DNA sequence: TGTGCCAGCGAGGACCGTAGCACAGATACGCAGTATTTT. V usage is TRBV2 and J usage is TRBJ2-3, with D unresolved. This CDR3 has 13 amino acids. Trimming removed 8 bases from V and 0 bases from J, with 9 bases in between. Germline V gene sequence: CDR1 SNHLY, CDR2 FYNNEI.

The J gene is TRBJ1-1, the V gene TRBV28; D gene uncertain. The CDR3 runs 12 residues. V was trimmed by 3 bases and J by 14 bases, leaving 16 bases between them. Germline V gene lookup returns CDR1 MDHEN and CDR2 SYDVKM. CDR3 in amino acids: CASSLESLGVFF. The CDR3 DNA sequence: TGTGCCAGCAGTTTGGAAAGCCTTGGGGTGTTCTTT.

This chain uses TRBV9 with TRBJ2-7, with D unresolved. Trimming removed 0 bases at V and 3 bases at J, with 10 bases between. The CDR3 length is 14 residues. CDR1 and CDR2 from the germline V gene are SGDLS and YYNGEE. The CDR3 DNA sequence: TGTGCCAGCAGCGTAGGGTCAGGAATCTACGAGCAGTACTTC. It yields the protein CASSVGSGIYEQYF. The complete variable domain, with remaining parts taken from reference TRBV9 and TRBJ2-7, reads DSGVTQTPKHLITATGQRVTLRCSPRSGDLSVYWYQQSLDQGLQFLIQYYNGEERAKGNILERFSAQQFPDLHSELNLSSLELGDSALYFCASSVGSGIYEQYFGPGTRLTVT.

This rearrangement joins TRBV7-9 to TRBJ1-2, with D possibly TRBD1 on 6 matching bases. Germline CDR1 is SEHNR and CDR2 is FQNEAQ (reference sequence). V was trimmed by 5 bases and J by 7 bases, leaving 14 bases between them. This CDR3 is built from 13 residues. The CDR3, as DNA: TGTGCCAGCAGCCCCCCGGGGGCGAGTGGCTACACCTTC. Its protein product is CASSPPGASGYTF.

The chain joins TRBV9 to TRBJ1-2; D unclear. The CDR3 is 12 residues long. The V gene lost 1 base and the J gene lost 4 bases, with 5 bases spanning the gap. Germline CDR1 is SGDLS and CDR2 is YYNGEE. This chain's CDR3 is CASSVSSYGYTF. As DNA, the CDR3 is TGTGCCAGCAGCGTATCGAGCTATGGCTACACCTTC.

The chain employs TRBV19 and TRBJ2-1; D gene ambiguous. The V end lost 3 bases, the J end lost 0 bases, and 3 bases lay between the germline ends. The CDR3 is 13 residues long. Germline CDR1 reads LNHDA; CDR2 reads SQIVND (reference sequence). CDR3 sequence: CASSIPSYNEQFF. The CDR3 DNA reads TGTGCCAGTAGTATCCCCTCCTACAATGAGCAGTTCTTC.

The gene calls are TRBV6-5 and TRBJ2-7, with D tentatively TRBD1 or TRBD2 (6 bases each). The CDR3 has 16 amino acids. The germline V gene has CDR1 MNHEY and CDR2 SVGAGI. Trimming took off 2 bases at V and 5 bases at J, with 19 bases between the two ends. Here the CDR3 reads CASSYGGRIYSDEQYF. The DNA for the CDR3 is TGTGCCAGCAGTTACGGGGGGCGCATCTATTCCGACGAGCAGTACTTC.

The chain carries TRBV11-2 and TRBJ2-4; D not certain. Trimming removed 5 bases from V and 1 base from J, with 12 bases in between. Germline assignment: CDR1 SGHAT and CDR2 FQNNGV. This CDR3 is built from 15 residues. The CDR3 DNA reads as TGTGCCAGCAGCCCCCCGGGCGCGGCCAAAAACATTCAGTACTTC. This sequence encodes CASSPPGAAKNIQYF.

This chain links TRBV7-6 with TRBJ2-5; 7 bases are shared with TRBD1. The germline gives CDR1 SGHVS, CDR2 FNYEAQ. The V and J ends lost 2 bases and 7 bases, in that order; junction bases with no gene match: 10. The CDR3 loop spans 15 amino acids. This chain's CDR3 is CASSLRQGAPGTQYF. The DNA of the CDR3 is TGTGCCAGCAGCTTAAGACAGGGCGCGCCTGGGACCCAGTACTTC.